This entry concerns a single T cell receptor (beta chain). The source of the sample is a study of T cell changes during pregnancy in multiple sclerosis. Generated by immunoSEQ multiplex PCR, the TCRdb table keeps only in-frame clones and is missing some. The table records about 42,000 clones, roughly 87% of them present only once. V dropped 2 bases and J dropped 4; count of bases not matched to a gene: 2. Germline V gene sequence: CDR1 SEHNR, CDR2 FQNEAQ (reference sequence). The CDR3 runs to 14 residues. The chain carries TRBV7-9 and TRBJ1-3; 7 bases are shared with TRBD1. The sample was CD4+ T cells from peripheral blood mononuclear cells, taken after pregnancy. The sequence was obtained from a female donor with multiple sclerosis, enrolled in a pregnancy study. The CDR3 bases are TGTGCCAGCAGCTTAACAGGGGTCGGAAACACCATATATTTT. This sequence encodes CASSLTGVGNTIYF.